A selection of T cell receptor beta chains follows, all from one sample in a study of Ad26.COV2.S vaccination and SARS-CoV-2 variants. The table came from immunoSEQ multiplex PCR; TCRdb's copy has only in-frame clones and leaves some out. The sample shows 380,000 or so clones, around 89% of them seen only once. Material: peripheral blood, obtained in a trial of Ad26.COV2.S vaccine versus placebo. The receptors here all came from a person between 18 and 65 years old who received the Ad26.COV2.S COVID-19 vaccine or a placebo. CDR3s include the opening cysteine and the closing phenylalanine or tryptophan. The D gene is left open where the match is weak. Clone size appears in some rows only: once, few, many, or a class for an expanded clone.

V: TRBV18
D: TRBD1
J: TRBJ1-6
size: .
CDR3: CASSQGQGNNSPLHF
DNA: TGTGCCAGCTCACAGGGACAGGGTAATAATTCACCCCTCCACTTT

V: TRBV11-2
D: TRBD2
J: TRBJ2-7
size: once
CDR3: CASSLGRGGFEQYF
DNA: TGTGCCAGCAGCTTAGGGCGGGGGGGCTTCGAGCAGTACTTC

V: TRBV20-1
D: .
J: TRBJ1-3
size: .
CDR3: CSASGNEGPGSGNTIYF
DNA: TGCAGTGCTAGTGGGAACGAAGGGCCGGGCTCTGGAAACACCATATATTTT

V: TRBV11-2
D: .
J: TRBJ1-1
size: .
CDR3: CASSRRTEAFF
DNA: TGTGCCAGCAGCCGCCGCACTGAAGCTTTCTTT

V: TRBV7-9
D: TRBD1
J: TRBJ2-2
size: .
CDR3: CASSLGRQGLSTGELFF
DNA: TGTGCCAGCAGCTTAGGACGACAGGGCTTGAGCACCGGGGAGCTGTTTTTT

V: TRBV4-3
D: .
J: TRBJ1-1
size: .
CDR3: CASSRQHGGLDTEAFF
DNA: TGCGCCAGCAGCCGTCAACATGGGGGCTTGGACACTGAAGCTTTCTTT

V: TRBV7-9
D: TRBD2
J: TRBJ2-2
size: .
CDR3: CASSLEGLKHSNTGELFF
DNA: TGTGCCAGCAGCCTAGAGGGACTAAAGCATTCGAACACCGGGGAGCTGTTTTTT

V: TRBV10-3
D: .
J: TRBJ1-5
size: .
CDR3: CAISESKQGSQHF
DNA: TGTGCCATCAGTGAGTCGAAACAGGGTTCCCAGCATTTT

V: TRBV5-1
D: .
J: TRBJ1-1
size: .
CDR3: CASSLTGFMNTEAFF
DNA: TGCGCCAGCAGCTTGACGGGATTCATGAACACTGAAGCTTTCTTT

V: TRBV6-6
D: .
J: TRBJ2-7
size: .
CDR3: CASSYGGLGYEQYF
DNA: TGTGCCAGCAGTTACGGGGGGCTCGGCTACGAGCAGTACTTC

V: TRBV18
D: .
J: TRBJ1-5
size: .
CDR3: CASSPRGGYSNQPQHF
DNA: TGTGCCAGCTCACCACGGGGCGGATATAGCAATCAGCCCCAGCATTTT

V: TRBV29-1
D: TRBD1
J: TRBJ2-1
size: .
CDR3: CSVNHRGQGPPEQFF
DNA: TGCAGCGTTAACCACAGGGGGCAGGGTCCCCCTGAGCAGTTCTTC

V: TRBV5-1
D: TRBD2
J: TRBJ2-3
size: .
CDR3: CASSLGLAGGPDTQYF
DNA: TGCGCCAGCAGCTTAGGGCTAGCGGGAGGCCCAGATACGCAGTATTTT

V: TRBV28
D: TRBD1
J: TRBJ1-6
size: once
CDR3: CASREETGVSNSPLHF
DNA: TGTGCCAGCAGAGAAGAGACAGGGGTCTCTAATTCACCCCTCCACTTT

V: TRBV7-2
D: TRBD2
J: TRBJ2-3
size: once
CDR3: CASSLYPSIAGGLDTQYF
DNA: TGTGCCAGCAGCTTATATCCCTCGATAGCGGGGGGGCTTGATACGCAGTATTTT

V: TRBV18
D: TRBD1
J: TRBJ1-6
size: .
CDR3: CASSPGQGHNSPLHF
DNA: TGTGCCAGCTCACCGGGACAGGGTCATAATTCACCCCTCCACTTT

V: TRBV5-1
D: .
J: TRBJ1-1
size: .
CDR3: CASSRNTGDTEAFF
DNA: TGCGCCAGCAGCCGAAACACTGGAGACACTGAAGCTTTCTTT

V: TRBV9
D: .
J: TRBJ2-7
size: .
CDR3: CASSVDGTGIEQYF
DNA: TGTGCCAGCAGCGTAGACGGAACCGGGATCGAGCAGTACTTC

V: TRBV28
D: .
J: TRBJ1-3
size: .
CDR3: CASSFAQVGQAGGNTIYF
DNA: TGTGCCAGCAGTTTCGCACAGGTTGGACAAGCCGGCGGAAACACCATATATTTT

V: TRBV5-4
D: TRBD1
J: TRBJ2-1
size: .
CDR3: CASSLEGDRGGEQFF
DNA: TGTGCCAGCAGCTTGGAAGGTGACAGGGGAGGTGAGCAGTTCTTC

V: TRBV19
D: TRBD2
J: TRBJ2-3
size: .
CDR3: CASSNLAGEADTQYF
DNA: TGTGCCAGTAGTAACCTAGCGGGAGAAGCAGATACGCAGTATTTT

V: TRBV30
D: .
J: TRBJ1-2
size: .
CDR3: CAWSPGVYGYTF
DNA: TGTGCCTGGAGTCCAGGCGTCTATGGCTACACCTTC

V: TRBV29-1
D: .
J: TRBJ2-1
size: .
CDR3: CSAGGRMNNEQFF
DNA: TGCAGCGCTGGTGGGAGAATGAACAATGAGCAGTTCTTC

V: TRBV6-5
D: .
J: TRBJ1-1
size: .
CDR3: CASSSPRGLTEAFF
DNA: TGTGCCAGCAGTTCTCCCAGGGGACTCACTGAAGCTTTCTTT

V: TRBV18
D: .
J: TRBJ2-7
size: .
CDR3: CASSPSGTSYEQYF
DNA: TGTGCCAGCTCACCATCCGGAACCTCCTACGAGCAGTACTTC

V: TRBV27
D: .
J: TRBJ2-3
size: .
CDR3: CASSRQPAGTDTQYF
DNA: TGTGCCAGCAGCCGACAGCCCGCGGGCACAGATACGCAGTATTTT

V: TRBV30
D: .
J: TRBJ1-4
size: .
CDR3: CAWSVPVNEKLFF
DNA: TGTGCCTGGAGTGTACCAGTTAATGAAAAACTGTTTTTT